This T cell receptor beta chain originates from a study of blood T cell repertoires in COVID-19. Turning to the study itself: The United States, Italy and Spain were the sources of the acute and convalescent COVID-19 samples. The cDNA or gDNA used as material had been derived from T cells, B-cell-depleted T cells, or PBMCs.

V shed 0 bases and J shed 8 bases, with 14 bases lying between them. The germline V gene has CDR1 PRHDT and CDR2 FYEKMQ (reference sequence). The CDR3 sequence is 15 residues long. Produced via immunoSEQ multiplex PCR; TCRdb's table is partial and in-frame only. The sample holds around 140,000 clones, about 79% seen once. This clone has a single count. The chain joins TRBV13 to TRBJ2-1; weak D call: TRBD1 (6 bases). Material for sequencing was PBMCs or T cells enriched from blood (not recorded which). The clonotype originates from a woman aged 50 to 65 who had recovered from COVID-19. The CDR3 loop is CASSLGASGVDEQFF. The CDR3 DNA follows: TGTGCCAGCAGCTTAGGGGCATCAGGGGTAGATGAGCAGTTCTTC.